A single sample is the source of the 10 T cell receptor beta chains below, sequenced in a study of regulatory T cells in long-lasting Graves disease. Arm-PCR of CDR3 regions with iRepertoire HTBI primers generated TCR beta libraries. TCRdb reprocessed the multiplex PCR reads with MiXCR, giving one entry per CDR3 protein. The table lists about 610,000 distinct CDR3 sequences, about 16% of them singletons, with more than 10% in the top ten. The time point here: newly diagnosed GD, antithyroid drugs for less than 3 months. The authors made the TCR library using RNA they extracted from PBMCs. The same specimen was also included in a second study, on T cells in Graves' hyperthyroidism and ophthalmopathy.

The specimen comprised peripheral blood mononuclear cells (PBMCs), sampled at new diagnosis, from a patient treated with antithyroid drugs. The receptors originated from a man aged 18 to 35 with Graves disease.

Concerning this clonotype: Being one base from a much bigger clone, this may be a read error. The chain combines TRBV7-8 with TRBJ1-2, with D perhaps TRBD1 (6 bases). Germline lookup yields CDR1 SGHVS and CDR2 FQNEAQ. The CDR3 has 14 residues. Trimming removed 3 bases at V and 4 bases at J, with 12 bases between. CDR3 protein: CASSFRDITYGYTF. The CDR3 DNA reads TGTGCCAGCAGCTTTAGGGACATTACCTATGGCTACACCTTC.

This clonotype has a count of ten or more. The chain uses TRBV12-3 or TRBV12-4 and TRBJ2-2; D is perhaps TRBD1 (6 bases). The length of the CDR3 is 14 residues. V was shortened by 8 bases and J by 6 bases, with 16 bases between the two germline ends. This chain's CDR3 is CASGPTGSPGELFF. The CDR3, as DNA: TGTGCCAGCGGTCCGACAGGTTCCCCCGGGGAGCTGTTTTTT.

Points on this clonotype: One base away lies a much larger clone, so this may be a sequencing read error. The J gene is TRBJ2-7, the V gene TRBV9; the D gene is possibly TRBD2 (6 bases). In germline, CDR1 is SGDLS, CDR2 YYNGEE. The CDR3 contains 16 residues. V lost 6 bases and J 5 bases, leaving 24 bases between the germline ends. The DNA of the CDR3 is TGTGCCAGCACCTCCCCGGGGGACCTCCTTTCCCACGAGCAGTACTTC. This sequence encodes CASTSPGDLLSHEQYF.

The V call is TRBV15, the J call TRBJ1-5; D perhaps matches TRBD1 (6 bases). The CDR3 is 17 residues long. Trimming took 0 bases from V and 0 from J, leaving 12 bases between them. Germline V gene data show CDR1 as LNHNV and CDR2 as YYDKDF (reference sequence). In DNA, the CDR3 is TGTGCCACCAGCAGAGACGCGACAGGATATAGCAATCAGCCCCAGCATTTT. The encoded protein is CATSRDATGYSNQPQHF.

This chain joins TRBV29-1 and TRBJ2-5; either TRBD1 or TRBD2 may supply D (6 bases each). This CDR3 contains 13 residues. Germline CDR1 SQVTM, CDR2 ANQGSEA. V shed 6 bases and J shed 5 bases, with 16 bases lying between them. For the CDR3, the DNA is TGCAGCGTGAATGGGGGGCGAGGGGAGACCCAGTACTTC. The encoded protein is CSVNGGRGETQYF.

This clonotype was recorded at least ten times. The V and J genes are TRBV12-3 or TRBV12-4 and TRBJ2-7; D call uncertain. This CDR3 contains 13 residues. V dropped 0 bases and J dropped 7 bases, with 10 bases sitting between them. CDR3 residues: CASSLARAWEQYF. The DNA for the CDR3 is TGTGCCAGCAGTTTAGCGCGCGCGTGGGAGCAGTACTTC.

The chain couples TRBV30 to TRBJ1-5, with 9 bases aligning to TRBD1. The CDR3 length is 15 residues. The ends lost 3 bases at V and 4 bases at J; junction bases unmatched: 7. Germline V lookup: CDR1 GTSNPN, CDR2 SVGIG (reference sequence). The CDR3 DNA sequence: TGTGCCTGGAGGGGAAGACAGGGGGAAAATCAGCCCCAGCATTTT. Its translation: CAWRGRQGENQPQHF. The entire variable domain, with the rest obtained from reference TRBV30 and TRBJ1-5, is as follows: SQTIHQWPATLVQPVGSPLSLECTVEGTSNPNLYWYRQAAGRGLQLLFYSVGIGQISSEVPQNLSASRPQDRQFILSSKKLLLSDSGFYLCAWRGRQGENQPQHFGDGTRLSIL.

This clonotype was counted only a few times. The genes are TRBV28 and TRBJ2-1; 11 bases agree with TRBD1. The germline V gene has CDR1 MDHEN and CDR2 SYDVKM. V lost 5 bases and J lost 8; bases outside the gene matches: 11. CDR3 length: 16 residues. The CDR3 here is CASSLPDRGHHDEQFF. The CDR3 region has the DNA TGTGCCAGCAGTCTTCCGGACAGGGGGCATCATGATGAGCAGTTCTTC.

This clonotype was seen many times. CDR3 DNA: TGTGCCAGCAGCGTAGGGACTAGTTACAATGAGCAGTTCTTC. Amino acids: CASSVGTSYNEQFF. The V and J genes are TRBV9 and TRBJ2-1; 7 bases are a match to TRBD2. Germline-derived CDR1 and CDR2 are SGDLS and YYNGEE. The J segment lost 4 bases and the V segment lost 0 bases, leaving 1 base of the junction unmatched. This CDR3 has 14 amino acids.

This clonotype has a count of ten or more. V usage is TRBV5-6 and J usage is TRBJ2-7; D is unclear. The V end lost 2 bases, the J end lost 4 bases, and 10 bases lay between the germline ends. The CDR3 extends over 13 amino acids. The germline V gene encodes CDR1 SGHDT and CDR2 YYEEEE. The CDR3 region has the DNA TGTGCCAGCAGCTTATCTACACCATACGAGCAGTACTTC. This sequence encodes CASSLSTPYEQYF.